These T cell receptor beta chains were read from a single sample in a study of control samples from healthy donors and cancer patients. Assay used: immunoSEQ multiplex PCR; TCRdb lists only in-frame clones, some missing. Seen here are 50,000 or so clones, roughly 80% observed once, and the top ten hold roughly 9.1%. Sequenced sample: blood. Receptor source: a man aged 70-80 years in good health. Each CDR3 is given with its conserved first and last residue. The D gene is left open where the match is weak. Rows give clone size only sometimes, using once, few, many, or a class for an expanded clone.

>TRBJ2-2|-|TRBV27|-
CASSLHVGTGELFF
TGTGCCAGCAGTTTACACGTCGGCACCGGGGAGCTGTTTTTT
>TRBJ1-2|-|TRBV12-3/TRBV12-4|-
CASRYLYGYTF
TGTGCCAGCAGATATCTCTATGGCTACACCTTC
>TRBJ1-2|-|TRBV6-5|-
CASSYRARGDYGYTF
TGTGCCAGCAGTTACCGGGCCAGGGGAGACTATGGCTACACCTTC
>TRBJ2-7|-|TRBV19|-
CASSISSAYEQYF
TGTGCCAGTAGTATCTCCAGTGCCTACGAGCAGTACTTC
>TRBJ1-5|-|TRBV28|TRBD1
CASSLGDREDQPQHF
TGTGCCAGCAGTTTAGGGGACAGGGAAGATCAGCCCCAGCATTTT
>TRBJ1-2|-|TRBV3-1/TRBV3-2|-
CASSLLSGGYGYTF
TGTGCCAGCAGCCTCTTGTCCGGGGGCTATGGCTACACCTTC
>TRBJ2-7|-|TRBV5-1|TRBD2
CASSLSGGYEQYF
TGCGCCAGCAGCTTGTCGGGGGGCTACGAGCAGTACTTC
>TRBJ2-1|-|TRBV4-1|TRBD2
CASSRTSGGNNEQFF
TGCGCCAGCAGCCGGACTAGCGGGGGCAACAATGAGCAGTTCTTC
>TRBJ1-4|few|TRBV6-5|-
CATARVPTDEKLFF
TGTGCCACCGCCCGGGTTCCTACGGATGAAAAACTGTTTTTT
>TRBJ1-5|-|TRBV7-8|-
CASSPRGFGNQPQHF
TGTGCCAGCAGCCCCCGAGGGTTTGGCAATCAGCCCCAGCATTTT
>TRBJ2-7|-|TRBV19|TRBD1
CASSISGQGTYEQYF
TGTGCCAGTAGTATTTCCGGACAGGGTACCTACGAGCAGTACTTC
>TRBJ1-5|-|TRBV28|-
CASRPAGSGNQPQHF
TGTGCCAGCAGACCGGCCGGATCCGGCAATCAGCCCCAGCATTTT
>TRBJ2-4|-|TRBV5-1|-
CASSLGGQSSNIQYF
TGCGCCAGCAGCTTGGGAGGACAGAGTTCAAACATTCAGTACTTC
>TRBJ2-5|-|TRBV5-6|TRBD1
CASSQTGSETQYF
TGTGCCAGCAGCCAGACAGGGTCGGAGACCCAGTACTTC
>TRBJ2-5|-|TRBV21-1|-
CASSLDTSGRAPQETQYF
TGTGCCAGCAGCCTCGACACTAGCGGGAGGGCCCCCCAAGAGACCCAGTACTTC
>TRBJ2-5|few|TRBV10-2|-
CASSDVDSGRTQYF
TGCGCCAGCAGTGATGTAGATAGCGGCCGGACCCAGTACTTC
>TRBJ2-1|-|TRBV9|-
CASSVASGGYNEQFF
TGTGCCAGCAGCGTTGCGTCAGGGGGGTACAATGAGCAGTTCTTC
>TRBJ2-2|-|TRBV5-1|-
CASSLEGVPTVGELFF
TGCGCCAGCAGCTTGGAGGGAGTTCCCACTGTCGGGGAGCTGTTTTTT
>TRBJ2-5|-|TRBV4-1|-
CASSHGDPTWGEETQYF
TGCGCCAGCAGCCACGGGGACCCTACTTGGGGAGAAGAGACCCAGTACTTC
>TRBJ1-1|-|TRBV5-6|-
CASTTGTSREAFF
TGTGCCAGCACGACAGGCACGAGCAGGGAAGCTTTCTTT
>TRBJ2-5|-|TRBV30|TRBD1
CARSPTGKETQYF
TGTGCCCGAAGTCCGACAGGGAAAGAGACCCAGTACTTC
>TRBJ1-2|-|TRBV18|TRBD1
CASSPGTGGGYGYTF
TGTGCCAGCTCACCTGGGACAGGGGGCGGTTATGGCTACACCTTC
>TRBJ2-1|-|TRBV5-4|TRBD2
CASSLVAGGSNEQFF
TGTGCCAGCAGCTTGGTTGCGGGAGGGAGCAATGAGCAGTTCTTC
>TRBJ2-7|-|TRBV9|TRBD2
CASSVGKGRESSYEQYF
TGTGCCAGCAGCGTAGGGAAAGGGCGGGAGAGTTCCTACGAGCAGTACTTC
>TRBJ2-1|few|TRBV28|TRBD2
CASSFGWEGYNEQFF
TGTGCCAGCAGTTTTGGGTGGGAGGGCTACAATGAGCAGTTCTTC